Listed below are T cell receptor beta chains from one sample, sequenced in a study of T-cell memory formation after mild COVID-19. TCRdb analysed the 5' RACE reads with MiXCR anew, one entry per CDR3 protein. The profile shows more than 300,000 distinct CDR3 sequences, roughly 19% of them singletons. Sequencing was done on a sample of PBMCs or a T cell subset sorted from them (not recorded which). These receptors were taken from a man between 18 and 29 years old who had mild COVID-19 (a few samples of this study predate the infection). Cell type and time point are not known. Both conserved end residues are part of each CDR3. Fields, in order: J gene, D gene, clone size, V gene, CDR3 protein, CDR3 DNA. D genes are given only for firm matches. Size values are once, few and many counts, or a class for expanded clones, and some rows have none.

>TRBJ1-2|.|.|TRBV7-2
CASSSNRVGYTF
TGTGCCAGCAGCTCAAACAGGGTCGGCTACACCTTC
>TRBJ2-3|.|.|TRBV27
CASSLGLRYTDTQYF
TGTGCCAGCAGTCTTGGACTTCGATACACAGATACGCAGTATTTT
>TRBJ2-2|.|many|TRBV5-1
CASSLAGFGELFF
TGCGCCAGCAGCTTGGCCGGTTTCGGGGAGCTGTTTTTT
>TRBJ2-2|TRBD1|few|TRBV27
CASRGQGRTGELFF
TGTGCCAGCAGGGGACAGGGACGGACCGGGGAGCTGTTTTTT
>TRBJ1-1|.|.|TRBV29-1
CSVEDLRAGSEAFF
TGCAGCGTTGAAGATCTTCGGGCAGGGAGTGAAGCTTTCTTT
>TRBJ2-5|TRBD2|.|TRBV9
CASSTGLAGGETQYF
TGTGCCAGCAGCACAGGACTAGCGGGGGGGGAGACCCAGTACTTC
>TRBJ1-1|.|.|TRBV12-3/TRBV12-4
CASSPRAGTEAFF
TGTGCCAGCAGCCCTCGGGCCGGCACTGAAGCTTTCTTT
>TRBJ2-1|TRBD1|once|TRBV5-1
CASSWGQGWNEQFF
TGCGCCAGCAGCTGGGGACAGGGGTGGAATGAGCAGTTCTTC
>TRBJ2-1|.|.|TRBV5-1
CASSLVREDDEQFF
TGCGCCAGCAGCTTGGTCAGGGAAGACGATGAGCAGTTCTTC
>TRBJ1-2|.|.|TRBV25-1
CASRSNTAYGYTF
TGTGCCAGCAGAAGCAATACGGCCTATGGCTACACCTTC
>TRBJ2-5|.|.|TRBV5-1
CASSPLGPETQYF
TGCGCCAGCAGCCCCTTAGGGCCGGAGACCCAGTACTTC
>TRBJ1-3|TRBD1|.|TRBV27
CASSWDRGDTIYF
TGTGCCAGCAGTTGGGACAGGGGAGACACCATATATTTT
>TRBJ2-1|TRBD2|.|TRBV5-1
CASSWGLAGRSYNEQFF
TGCGCCAGCAGCTGGGGACTAGCGGGAAGGTCCTACAATGAGCAGTTCTTC
>TRBJ1-3|.|.|TRBV6-6
CASSYSGGGNSGNTIYF
TGTGCCAGCAGTTACTCCGGCGGGGGGAACTCTGGAAACACCATATATTTT
>TRBJ1-2|.|.|TRBV3-1
CASSQESIRAYGYTF
TGTGCCAGCAGCCAAGAATCGATAAGAGCCTATGGCTACACCTTC
>TRBJ2-3|TRBD2|few|TRBV7-2
CASSLGTSRSDTQYF
TGTGCCAGCAGCCTAGGGACTAGTAGATCAGATACGCAGTATTTT
>TRBJ2-5|.|.|TRBV14
CASSPQWGQQETQYF
TGTGCCAGCAGCCCCCAATGGGGCCAGCAAGAGACCCAGTACTTC
>TRBJ2-4|.|few|TRBV5-1
CASSPGAPLNIQYF
TGCGCCAGCAGCCCCGGTGCGCCGCTAAACATTCAGTACTTC
>TRBJ2-7|.|.|TRBV7-2
CASSLIGRSEQYF
TGTGCCAGCAGCTTGATTGGGAGGAGCGAGCAGTACTTC
>TRBJ1-5|.|.|TRBV18
CASSQPNSRNQPQHF
TGTGCCAGCTCACAACCTAACAGCCGCAATCAGCCCCAGCATTTT
>TRBJ2-3|.|.|TRBV7-3
CASSPARGGSTDTQYF
TGTGCCAGCAGCCCCGCCCGGGGAGGAAGCACAGATACGCAGTATTTT
>TRBJ1-1|TRBD1|.|TRBV20-1
CSARTGTANTEAFF
TGCAGTGCTAGAACTGGGACAGCGAACACTGAAGCTTTCTTT
>TRBJ2-6|.|.|TRBV25-1
CASSGNPAANVLTF
TGTGCCAGCAGTGGGAACCCTGCGGCCAACGTCCTGACTTTC
>TRBJ2-5|TRBD2|.|TRBV4-1
CASSRAGDPPETQYF
TGCGCCAGCAGCCGAGCGGGGGACCCTCCAGAGACCCAGTACTTC
>TRBJ1-1|.|.|TRBV20-1
CSAHYRESSTEAFF
TGCAGTGCTCACTACAGGGAATCGTCCACTGAAGCTTTCTTT
>TRBJ1-2|.|many|TRBV12-3/TRBV12-4
CASSRESGGYTF
TGTGCCAGCAGCCGCGAGTCGGGTGGCTACACCTTC
>TRBJ2-2|TRBD2|many|TRBV5-5
CASSPGTSETGELFF
TGTGCCAGCAGCCCGGGGACTAGCGAGACCGGGGAGCTGTTTTTT
>TRBJ1-3|.|few|TRBV6-5
CASSYSWGNTIYF
TGTGCCAGCAGTTACTCCTGGGGAAACACCATATATTTT
>TRBJ2-3|TRBD2|many|TRBV5-1
CASSPYSGGGATDTQYF
TGCGCCAGCAGCCCCTACTCGGGCGGGGGAGCCACAGATACGCAGTATTTT
>TRBJ1-1|.|few|TRBV7-9
CASSLGSAGTGGAFF
TGTGCCAGCAGCTTGGGTTCGGCCGGGACGGGGGGAGCTTTCTTT
>TRBJ2-2|TRBD1|.|TRBV20-1
CSARARDRGQVGELFF
TGCAGTGCTAGAGCTCGAGACAGGGGGCAGGTCGGGGAGCTGTTTTTT
>TRBJ1-2|.|.|TRBV25-1
CASSEEGLGYGYTF
TGTGCCAGCAGTGAAGAAGGGCTCGGGTATGGCTACACCTTC
>TRBJ1-2|.|.|TRBV27
CASSLLATANYGYTF
TGTGCCAGCAGTTTATTGGCGACAGCTAACTATGGCTACACCTTC
>TRBJ2-2|.|few|TRBV6-2/TRBV6-3
CASSPTARSTGELFF
TGTGCCAGCAGTCCCACTGCCAGGTCCACCGGGGAGCTGTTTTTT
>TRBJ1-4|TRBD1|.|TRBV7-2
CASRRTGGYEKLFF
TGTGCCAGCAGACGGACAGGGGGATATGAAAAACTGTTTTTT
>TRBJ2-1|.|.|TRBV4-2
CASTQSGGPYNEQFF
TGTGCCAGCACCCAATCCGGCGGGCCCTACAATGAGCAGTTCTTC
>TRBJ2-3|TRBD1|few|TRBV29-1
CSVARDSREDTQYF
TGCAGCGTGGCCCGGGACAGCCGAGAAGATACGCAGTATTTT
>TRBJ2-1|.|.|TRBV5-1
CASNSDSSEQFF
TGCGCCAGCAACTCGGACAGCTCCGAGCAGTTCTTC
>TRBJ1-4|TRBD1|.|TRBV9
CASSVTGWGEKLFF
TGTGCCAGCAGTGTGACAGGGTGGGGTGAAAAACTGTTTTTT
>TRBJ2-1|TRBD2|few|TRBV6-6
CASSYSTSGNEQFF
TGTGCCAGCAGTTACTCGACTAGCGGGAATGAGCAGTTCTTC
>TRBJ1-1|.|.|TRBV2
CASSEVGWGRETFF
TGTGCCAGCAGTGAAGTCGGGTGGGGCAGGGAAACTTTCTTT
>TRBJ1-4|.|.|TRBV5-1
CASSLAAGGLTNEKLFF
TGCGCCAGCAGCTTGGCGGCAGGCGGGTTAACTAATGAAAAACTGTTTTTT
>TRBJ2-7|.|many|TRBV2
CASRGSGYEQYF
TGTGCCAGCAGGGGGAGCGGCTACGAGCAGTACTTC
>TRBJ2-7|.|many|TRBV12-3/TRBV12-4
CASSLGQASYEQYF
TGTGCCAGCAGTTTGGGCCAGGCGTCTTACGAGCAGTACTTC
>TRBJ1-6|.|.|TRBV6-1
CASSEGGPATGPLHF
TGTGCCAGCAGTGAAGGGGGCCCGGCAACTGGGCCCCTCCACTTT
>TRBJ2-1|.|few|TRBV5-1
CASRHVLGAPNEQFF
TGCGCCAGCAGACATGTTCTAGGGGCTCCCAATGAGCAGTTCTTC
>TRBJ2-1|TRBD2|.|TRBV9
CASSLGLAGTYNEQFF
TGTGCCAGCAGCCTGGGACTAGCGGGGACCTACAATGAGCAGTTCTTC
>TRBJ2-7|.|.|TRBV5-1
CASSLAGEGQYF
TGCGCCAGCAGCTTGGCCGGCGAGGGGCAGTACTTC
>TRBJ1-2|.|.|TRBV6-2/TRBV6-3
CASSYARNYGYTF
TGTGCCAGCAGTTACGCCAGAAACTATGGCTACACCTTC
>TRBJ1-3|TRBD1|.|TRBV7-9
CASSLLGTDFGNTIYF
TGTGCCAGCAGCTTATTGGGGACAGACTTTGGAAACACCATATATTTT
>TRBJ2-7|.|few|TRBV5-1
CASSQLGGTARSYEQYF
TGCGCCAGCAGCCAATTAGGGGGGACAGCCCGCTCCTACGAGCAGTACTTC
>TRBJ2-3|.|.|TRBV4-3
CASSQGDGGSPDTQYF
TGCGCCAGCAGCCAAGGGGATGGAGGGAGTCCAGATACGCAGTATTTT
>TRBJ2-3|TRBD1|.|TRBV4-2
CASSHGDRDTDTQYF
TGTGCCAGCAGCCACGGGGACAGGGACACAGATACGCAGTATTTT